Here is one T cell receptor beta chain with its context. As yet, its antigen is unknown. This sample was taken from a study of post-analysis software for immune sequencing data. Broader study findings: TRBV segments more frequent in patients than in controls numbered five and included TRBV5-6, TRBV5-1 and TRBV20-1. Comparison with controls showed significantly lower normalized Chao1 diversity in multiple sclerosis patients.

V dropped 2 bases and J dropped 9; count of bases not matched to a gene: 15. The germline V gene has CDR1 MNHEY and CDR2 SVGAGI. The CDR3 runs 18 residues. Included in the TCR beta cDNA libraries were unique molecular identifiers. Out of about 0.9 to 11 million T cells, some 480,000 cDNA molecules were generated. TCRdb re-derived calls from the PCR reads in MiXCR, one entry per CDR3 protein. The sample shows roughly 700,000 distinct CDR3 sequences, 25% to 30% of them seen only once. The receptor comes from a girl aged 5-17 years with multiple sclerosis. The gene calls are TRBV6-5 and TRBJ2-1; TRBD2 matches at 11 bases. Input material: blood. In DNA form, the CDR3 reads TGTGCCAGCAGTTACATTGCTAGCGGGGGGACCAGATGGGCTGAGCAGTTCTTC. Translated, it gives CASSYIASGGTRWAEQFF.